A single TCR beta chain is shown here with its context. Its cognate antigen has yet to be identified. No clone much larger than this one lies a single base away; base qualities are absent. The study tested focal radiation therapy combined with CTLA-4 blockade (ipilimumab) in patients with chemo-refractory metastatic non-small-cell lung cancer. The record originates from a study of radiotherapy plus CTLA-4 blockade in lung cancer (dated by TCRdb to the late 2010s). Looking at the study overall: Among the enrolled patients, about 19% had an objective response, and 25% to 35% reached disease control.

The library came from the immunoSEQ multiplex PCR assay. The table was pulled from immuneACCESS by TCRdb, which kept in-frame rearrangements only. Such tables lose some clones; where checked, under half of the loss comes from unresolved V genes, and the rest has no known cause. This sample gives 110,000 or so clones in total; 78% of them show up just once. About 5% of the sample rests with the top ten. V is shortened by 5 bases, J by 2 bases, and the region joining them spans 4 bases. The germline V gene encodes CDR1 MRHNA and CDR2 SNTAGT. Taken from cysteine to phenylalanine, the CDR3 has 11 residues. Of all the DNA, just the CDR3 is kept, 33 bases in frame from base 1. Study-wide findings and limitations: Increased serum interferon-beta after radiation, together with early dynamic changes in blood T cell clones, were reported to be the strongest predictors of response. After treatment with radiotherapy and ipilimumab, TCR clones that originated in tumors expanded in peripheral blood.

The receptor comes from a human donor with non-small cell lung cancer who had a partial response to radiotherapy plus ipilimumab. Here the chain combines TRBV6-4 and TRBJ2-7; no D gene call is confident. Here the sequenced sample was peripheral blood, taken from a patient treated with radiotherapy plus ipilimumab. The nucleotide sequence is TGTGCCAGCAGTTCAACCTACGAGCAGTACTTC. Its translation reads: CASSSTYEQYF.